This is a list of T cell receptor beta chains from one sample in a study of molecular identifiers for immune sequencing clone quantification. MiXCR was run by TCRdb on the PCR reads, yielding one entry per CDR3 protein. The sample has around 320,000 distinct CDR3 sequences, roughly a quarter seen once. Sequenced material: naive CD8+ T cells from blood, with Jurkat cell RNA spiked in. These receptor sequences come from a human donor in good health. Some libraries in this study had Jurkat cell RNA spiked in. CDR3s include the opening cysteine and the closing phenylalanine or tryptophan. D genes are given only for firm matches. Clone size is stated in some rows and not others, as once, few, many or a class when expanded.

d_gene,v_gene,abundance,j_gene,CDR3nt,CDR3aa
NA,TRBV7-9,NA,TRBJ2-1,TGTGCCAGCAGCTCCCCCAGGAGGCAGGGCCATTGGGATGAGCAGTTCTTC,CASSSPRRQGHWDEQFF
TRBD2,TRBV4-1,NA,TRBJ2-5,TGCGCCAGCAGCCCGACTAGCGGGACATCTGAGACCCAGTACTTC,CASSPTSGTSETQYF
NA,TRBV6-4,NA,TRBJ2-2,TGTGCCAGCAGTGGGACAGCCAGGACCGGGGAGCTGTTTTTT,CASSGTARTGELFF
NA,TRBV7-9,NA,TRBJ1-1,TGTGCCAGCATGTGGGGGGGTATCACTGAAGCTTTCTTT,CASMWGGITEAFF
NA,TRBV6-2/TRBV6-3,few,TRBJ1-4,TGTGCCAGCAGTTCAGGACCGACAGAAAATGAAAAACTGTTTTTT,CASSSGPTENEKLFF
TRBD2,TRBV5-5,many,TRBJ2-3,TGTGCCAGCAGCACCTGGGCTAGCGGGAGTTTCAGCACAGATACGCAGTATTTT,CASSTWASGSFSTDTQYF
NA,TRBV7-9,many,TRBJ2-3,TGTGCCAGCAGGTTTGGCGCAGATACGCAGTATTTT,CASRFGADTQYF
NA,TRBV7-2,NA,TRBJ2-1,TGTGCCAGCAGCGTATTCCGGGGGCTGAATGAGCAGTTCTTC,CASSVFRGLNEQFF
NA,TRBV13,many,TRBJ2-3,TGTGCCAGCAGCCCCCCCATAGATACGCAGTATTTT,CASSPPIDTQYF
NA,TRBV20-1,NA,TRBJ2-5,TGCAGTGGGTTCCCAGAGTCCCAAGAGACCCAGTACTTC,CSGFPESQETQYF
NA,TRBV28,many,TRBJ2-1,TGTGCCAGCAGTTTGTTGGGGGCAAGCTCCTACAATGAGCAGTTCTTC,CASSLLGASSYNEQFF
NA,TRBV27,NA,TRBJ2-3,TGTGCCAGCAGTCAGACGGGAACGAACACAGATACGCAGTATTTT,CASSQTGTNTDTQYF
TRBD1,TRBV20-1,many,TRBJ2-3,TGCAGTGCCAGAAGGATGGACAGGGCAACAGATACGCAGTATTTT,CSARRMDRATDTQYF
TRBD1,TRBV2,few,TRBJ1-1,TGTGCCAGCAGTGATGACAGGGGGATGAACACTGAAGCTTTCTTT,CASSDDRGMNTEAFF
NA,TRBV11-2,few,TRBJ2-5,TGTGCCAGCATCCCCTTTTCGGGGGAGGTGACCCAGTACTTC,CASIPFSGEVTQYF